These 8 T cell receptor beta chains came from one sample sequenced in a study of sequential checkpoint blockade in melanoma. Treatment: randomized to nivolumab then ipilimumab (arm A) or the reverse (arm B). Clones were sequenced by immunoSEQ multiplex PCR, and TCRdb holds only the in-frame ones, with some missing. The sample includes 15,000 or so clones, around 92% of them seen just once. Sample: CD8+ T cells sorted from blood (inferred from file names), taken from a patient given nivolumab and ipilimumab in sequence. The receptor set was obtained from a human donor with melanoma.

The V and J genes are TRBV4-1 and TRBJ2-7, with TRBD2 matching over 13 bases. Germline V CDR1 and CDR2: MGHRA, YSYEKL. J gave up 2 bases and V 6 bases, and 10 bases lay outside the gene matches. The CDR3 covers 17 residues. CDR3 loop: CASSPELTSGRAYEQYF. As DNA, the CDR3 is TGCGCCAGCAGTCCCGAACTCACTAGCGGGAGGGCCTACGAGCAGTACTTC.

For this clone: Sequence at one end of the junction differs from germline and may be a read error. The chain employs TRBV5-6 and TRBJ1-5; D unclear. The CDR3 loop spans 14 amino acids. Germline V gene data show CDR1 as SGHDT and CDR2 as YYEEEE. In DNA, the CDR3 is TGTGCCAGCAGCTTGATAGGTAGCGATCAGCCCCAGCATTTT. This gives the protein CASSLIGSDQPQHF.

The gene calls are TRBV7-9 and TRBJ2-5; D is uncertain. With the DNA end fitting TRBJ2-7 better, the J assignment may be wrong. The CDR3 is 12 residues long. CDR1 SEHNR and CDR2 FQNEAQ come from the germline V gene (reference sequence). The chain's CDR3 is CASSPRGYEQYF. DNA for the CDR3: TGTGCCAGCAGCCCTCGCGGATACGAGCAGTACTTC.

The chain uses TRBV7-8 and TRBJ2-7; 8 positions agree with TRBD2. The CDR3 extends over 16 amino acids. Germline CDR1 SGHVS, CDR2 FQNEAQ. V trimming: 0 bases; J trimming: 4 bases; junction bases outside the gene matches: 8. CDR3 nucleotide sequence: TGTGCCAGCAGCTTAGCGACCAGCGGGGGCCGATACGAGCAGTACGTC. This sequence encodes CASSLATSGGRYEQYV.

This clone appeared a single time. The J gene is TRBJ2-1, the V gene TRBV9, with TRBD1 matching 7 bases. Trimming took 0 bases from V and 14 from J; bases not matched to a gene: 11. The CDR3 loop spans 14 amino acids. Germline V gene lookup returns CDR1 SGDLS and CDR2 YYNGEE. As DNA, the CDR3 is TGTGCCAGCAGCGTAGGAGGGGAGACAGGGTGGAAGTTCTTC. It codes for CASSVGGETGWKFF.

The V gene is TRBV27, the J gene TRBJ1-5; 8 bases line up with TRBD1. CDR3 length equals 15 residues. Germline CDR1 is MNHEY and CDR2 is SMNVEV (reference sequence). With 7 bases clipped from V and 0 bases from J, the junction kept 5 bases outside the gene matches. CDR3 coding DNA: TGTGCCAGCAAATTCGGACAGGGTAGCAATCAGCCCCAGCATTTT. This encodes CASKFGQGSNQPQHF.

The V call is TRBV18, the J call TRBJ1-2; 10 nucleotides match TRBD1. CDR3 length equals 13 residues. V trimming: 2 bases; J trimming: 8 bases; junction bases outside the gene matches: 2. CDR1 and CDR2 (germline): KGHSH, LQKENI. The CDR3 region has the DNA TGTGCCAGCTCACCAGGGACAGGGGCCGGCTACACCTTC. Translating it yields CASSPGTGAGYTF.

The gene calls are TRBV7-9 and TRBJ2-7, with TRBD1 identical over 7 bases. CDR1 and CDR2 (germline): SEHNR, FQNEAQ (reference sequence). V lost 5 bases to trimming and J lost 2 bases; unmatched junction nucleotides: 6. This CDR3 has 14 amino acids. The CDR3: CASSHRDSPYEQYF. Here the CDR3 DNA reads TGTGCCAGCAGCCACCGGGACAGTCCCTACGAGCAGTACTTC.